This TCR beta chain was observed in a study of Ad26.COV2.S vaccination and SARS-CoV-2 variants. Study-wide results and limits: TCR breadth and depth analyses may have underestimated total T cell responses.

This clone was detected a few times. No antigen is known for it. Treatment in this sample: around 19 received Ad26.COV2.S at low or high dose, single or two shots; about 5 received placebo; per-sample allocation not given. Vaccine and placebo recipients were sampled on day 63 after the first injection. The protocol was immunoSEQ multiplex PCR, while the TCRdb copy is restricted to in-frame clones and leaves out a portion. The sample has 350,000 to 500,000 clones; 89% are singletons. V lost 7 bases and J lost 1, with 13 bases in between. Germline CDR1 reads MGHRA; CDR2 reads YSYEKL. The CDR3 length is 14 residues.

The chain has TRBV4-1 and TRBJ1-2; possibly TRBD1 for D (5 bases). The receptor was derived from a person aged 18-65 years who received the Ad26.COV2.S COVID-19 vaccine or a placebo. Sequenced here: peripheral blood, sampled in a trial of Ad26.COV2.S vaccine versus placebo. This CDR3 reads CASNPTAINYGYTF. The DNA of the CDR3 is TGCGCCAGCAACCCGACAGCAATTAACTATGGCTACACCTTC.